The TCR beta chain described here comes from a study of shared clonotypes between healthy human individuals. Overall study results and limits: Enrolling few donors narrowed the genetic and exposure-history diversity that was represented.

Method: immunoSEQ multiplex PCR; TCRdb's copy keeps in-frame clones and lacks some. The profile shows a few million clones, 93% of them singletons. With respect to this clone: Its antigen is undetermined. Other DNA sequences in this sample translate to the same CDR3.

The CDR3 runs to 13 residues. Per the germline V gene, CDR1 is MNHNS and CDR2 is SASEGT. Trimming pared 7 bases from V and 4 bases from J, leaving 13 bases between. The TCR comes from a man younger than 30 in good health. Some clones in this sample may be carry-over from other donors' samples. The material sequenced was naive CD4+ T cells from PBMCs. Specified subset: CD45RA+ positively selected. The rearrangement uses TRBV6-1 and TRBJ2-5, with D maybe TRBD1 (6 bases). CDR3 DNA sequence: TGTGCCAGCACCAGGGGCGAGGGAGAGACCCAGTACTTC. It yields the protein CASTRGEGETQYF.